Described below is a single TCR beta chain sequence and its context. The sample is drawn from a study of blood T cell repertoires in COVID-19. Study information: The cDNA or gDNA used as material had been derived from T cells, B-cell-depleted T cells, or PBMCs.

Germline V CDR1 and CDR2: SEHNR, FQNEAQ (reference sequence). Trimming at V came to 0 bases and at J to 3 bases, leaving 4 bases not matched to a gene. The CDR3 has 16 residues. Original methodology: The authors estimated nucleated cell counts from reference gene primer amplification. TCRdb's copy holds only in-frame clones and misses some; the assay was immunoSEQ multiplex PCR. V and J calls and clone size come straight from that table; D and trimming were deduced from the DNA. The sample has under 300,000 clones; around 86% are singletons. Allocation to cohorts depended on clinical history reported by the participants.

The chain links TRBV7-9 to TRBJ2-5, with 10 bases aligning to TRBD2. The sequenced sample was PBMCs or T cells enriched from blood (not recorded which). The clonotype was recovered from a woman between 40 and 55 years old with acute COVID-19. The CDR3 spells CASSLATSGKKETQYF. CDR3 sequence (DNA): TGTGCCAGCAGCTTAGCAACTAGCGGGAAAAAAGAGACCCAGTACTTC.